This TCR beta chain comes out of a study of T cells expressing NK-cell markers. The germline V gene has CDR1 KGHDR and CDR2 SFDVKD. This CDR3 has 15 amino acids. Following a re-call of the 5' RACE reads, TCRdb has one entry per CDR3 protein and lacks DNA. The sample totals 400,000 to 450,000 distinct CDR3 sequences. The gene calls are TRBV24-1 and TRBJ1-5. The sequencing input was blood T cells: a sorted CD56 or NKG2C T cell subset, CD4+ or CD8+ T cells, or bulk PBMC T cells (not recorded which). This TCR derives from a woman between 18 and 69 years old in good health. The CDR3 spells CATSDGRRGNQPQHF.